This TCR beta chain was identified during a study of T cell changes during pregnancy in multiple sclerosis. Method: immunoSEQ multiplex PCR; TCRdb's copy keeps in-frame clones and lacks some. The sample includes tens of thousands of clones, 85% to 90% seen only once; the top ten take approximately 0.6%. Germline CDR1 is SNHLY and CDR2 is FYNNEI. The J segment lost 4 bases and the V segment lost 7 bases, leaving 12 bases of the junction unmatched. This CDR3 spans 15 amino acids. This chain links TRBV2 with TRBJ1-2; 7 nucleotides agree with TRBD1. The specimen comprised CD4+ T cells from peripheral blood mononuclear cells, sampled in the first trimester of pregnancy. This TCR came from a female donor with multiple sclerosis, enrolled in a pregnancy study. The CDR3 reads CASTPTGLYSYGYTF. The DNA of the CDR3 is TGTGCCAGCACTCCGACAGGGTTGTATAGCTATGGCTACACCTTC.